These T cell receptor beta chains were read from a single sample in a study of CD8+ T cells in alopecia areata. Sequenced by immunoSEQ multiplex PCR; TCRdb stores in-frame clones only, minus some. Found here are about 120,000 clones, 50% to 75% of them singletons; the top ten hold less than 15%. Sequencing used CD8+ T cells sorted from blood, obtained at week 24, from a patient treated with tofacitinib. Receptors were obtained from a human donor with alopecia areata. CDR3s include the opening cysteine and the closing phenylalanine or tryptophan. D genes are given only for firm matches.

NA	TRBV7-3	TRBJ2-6	CASSRTRGSGANVLTF	TGTGCCAGCAGCAGAACCAGGGGCTCTGGGGCCAACGTCCTGACTTTC
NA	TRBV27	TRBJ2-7	CASSFHLGDYEQYF	TGTGCCAGCAGTTTCCACCTGGGGGACTACGAGCAGTACTTC
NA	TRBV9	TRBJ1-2	CASSNSGLGGYTF	TGTGCCAGCAGCAATTCGGGGCTGGGTGGCTACACCTTC
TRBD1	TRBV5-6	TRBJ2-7	CASSYRQGEISFYEQYF	TGTGCCAGCAGCTATCGACAGGGTGAGATCTCCTTCTACGAGCAGTACTTC
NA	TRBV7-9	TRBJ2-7	CASSLTDGRNEQYF	TGTGCCAGCAGCTTAACCGACGGAAGGAACGAGCAGTACTTC
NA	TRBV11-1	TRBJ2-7	CASSLDASYEQYF	TGTGCCAGCAGTCTGGACGCTTCCTACGAGCAGTACTTC
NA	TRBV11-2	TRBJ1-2	CASSHGMELTMRDYGYTF	TGTGCCAGCAGCCATGGCATGGAACTAACAATGAGGGACTATGGCTACACCTTC
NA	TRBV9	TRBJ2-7	CASSVSSGNSYEQYF	TGTGCCAGCAGCGTTAGTTCAGGGAACTCCTACGAGCAGTACTTC
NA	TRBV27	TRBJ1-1	CASNPVGGNTEAFF	TGTGCCAGCAACCCCGTGGGGGGGAACACTGAAGCTTTCTTT
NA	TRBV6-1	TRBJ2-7	CASSGRTYEQYF	TGTGCCAGCAGTGGGCGGACCTACGAGCAGTACTTC